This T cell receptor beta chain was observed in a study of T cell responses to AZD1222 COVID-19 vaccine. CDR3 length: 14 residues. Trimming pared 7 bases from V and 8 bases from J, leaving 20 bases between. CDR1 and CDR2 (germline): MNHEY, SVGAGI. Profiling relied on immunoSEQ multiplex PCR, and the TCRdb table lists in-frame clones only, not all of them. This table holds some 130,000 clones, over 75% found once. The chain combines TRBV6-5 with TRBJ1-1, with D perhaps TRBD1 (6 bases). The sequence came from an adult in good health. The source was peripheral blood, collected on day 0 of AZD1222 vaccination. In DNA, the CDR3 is TGTGCCAGCACCCCGCGGCGGCAGGGGAGGGAAGCTTTCTTT. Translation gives CASTPRRQGREAFF.